This is a list of T cell receptor beta chains from one sample in a study of stem cell transplantation in POMP-related autoinflammatory disease. This table comes from immunoSEQ multiplex PCR, and its TCRdb copy is limited to in-frame clones, with some not included. This sample carries over 9,500 clones, about 88% of them seen once, and the ten largest clones take under 55%. Sample: CD8+ T cells from PBMCs, taken before stem cell transplantation. Source of these receptors: a human donor with POMP-related autoinflammation and immune dysregulation (PRAID). Each CDR3 is given with its conserved first and last residue. The D gene is left open where the match is weak. Size is stated for part of the rows, as once, few or many counts, or as a class when the clone is expanded.

CDR3 protein	CDR3 DNA	J gene	D gene	V gene	CDR3 length	clone size
CASSKYSNQPQHF	TGTGCCAGCAGCAAGTATAGCAATCAGCCCCAGCATTTT	TRBJ1-5	NA	TRBV27	13	NA
CASSAQSDGYTF	TGTGCCAGCAGTGCCCAAAGCGACGGCTACACCTTC	TRBJ1-2	NA	TRBV9	12	NA
CASSLGGDSSTDTQYF	TGTGCCAGCAGCTTAGGAGGCGACTCTAGCACAGATACGCAGTATTTT	TRBJ2-3	NA	TRBV7-3	16	NA
CASRDYTDTQYF	TGTGCCAGCAGGGATTACACAGATACGCAGTATTTT	TRBJ2-3	NA	TRBV11-1	12	NA
CASSVGGQGPEAFF	TGTGCCAGCAGCGTAGGGGGTCAGGGACCTGAAGCTTTCTTT	TRBJ1-1	NA	TRBV9	14	NA
CASSLLAGNHEQYF	TGTGCCAGCAGCTTACTAGCGGGGAACCACGAGCAGTACTTC	TRBJ2-7	TRBD2	TRBV7-6	14	NA
CASSARQYPGYNEQFF	TGCGCCAGCAGCGCCCGACAGTATCCGGGTTACAATGAGCAGTTCTTC	TRBJ2-1	NA	TRBV5-1	16	NA
CASSVSGGYYNEQFF	TGTGCCAGCAGTGTCAGCGGGGGGTACTACAATGAGCAGTTCTTC	TRBJ2-1	TRBD2	TRBV6-1	15	NA
CASSDLTGPSYEQYF	TGTGCCAGCAGTGACTTGACGGGTCCTTCCTACGAGCAGTACTTC	TRBJ2-7	NA	TRBV28	15	NA
CAWSSIPGQASYLYYNEQFF	TGTGCCTGGAGCTCTATTCCGGGACAGGCCTCCTATCTCTACTACAATGAGCAGTTCTTC	TRBJ2-1	TRBD1	TRBV30	20	NA
CASSFYGGQPQHF	TGTGCCAGCAGCTTTTATGGAGGCCAGCCCCAGCATTTT	TRBJ1-5	NA	TRBV5-8	13	once
CASGRQGYNQPQHF	TGTGCCAGTGGACGGCAGGGGTATAATCAGCCCCAGCATTTT	TRBJ1-5	NA	TRBV19	14	NA
CASGLDQARYEQYF	TGTGCTAGTGGTTTGGACCAGGCGCGGTACGAGCAGTACTTC	TRBJ2-7	NA	TRBV12-5	14	once
CASSLASNRGLSEQFF	TGTGCTAGCAGCTTAGCCTCGAACAGGGGATTGAGTGAGCAGTTCTTC	TRBJ2-1	TRBD1	TRBV7-7	16	NA
CASSRWTGVSTDTQYF	TGTGCCAGCAGTAGATGGACAGGGGTCAGCACAGATACGCAGTATTTT	TRBJ2-3	TRBD1	TRBV27	16	NA
CASSQAGQGAGNQPQHF	TGCGCCAGCAGCCAAGCGGGACAGGGGGCCGGCAATCAGCCCCAGCATTTT	TRBJ1-5	TRBD1	TRBV4-1	17	NA
CASSSAAPNEQFF	TGTGCCAGCAGCTCCGCGGCCCCAAATGAGCAGTTCTTC	TRBJ2-1	NA	TRBV9	13	NA
CASSPPGTDTQYF	TGTGCCAGCTCACCACCGGGCACAGATACGCAGTATTTT	TRBJ2-3	NA	TRBV18	13	NA
CASSLRGTTDTQYF	TGTGCCAGCAGTTTGAGAGGGACCACAGATACGCAGTATTTT	TRBJ2-3	NA	TRBV28	14	NA
CATSTEEGQGYNEQFF	TGTGCCACCAGCACCGAGGAGGGACAGGGATACAATGAGCAGTTCTTC	TRBJ2-1	TRBD1	TRBV15	16	once
CASSGGLGQNEQFF	TGCGCCAGCAGCGGGGGACTAGGTCAGAATGAGCAGTTCTTC	TRBJ2-1	TRBD2	TRBV5-1	14	NA
CASSDSPGHTGELFF	TGTGCCAGCAGTGACTCTCCAGGGCACACCGGGGAGCTGTTTTTT	TRBJ2-2	NA	TRBV6-4	15	NA
CASSVGEQGGGGYTF	TGTGCCAGCAGCGTGGGGGAACAGGGGGGTGGTGGCTACACCTTC	TRBJ1-2	TRBD1	TRBV7-6	15	NA
CASSLAAGRASEAFF	TGTGCCAGCAGCTTGGCCGCAGGGAGAGCCTCTGAAGCTTTCTTT	TRBJ1-1	NA	TRBV5-6	15	once
CASSYDPSSDTDTQYF	TGTGCCAGCAGCTATGACCCTTCTAGCGACACAGATACGCAGTATTTT	TRBJ2-3	NA	TRBV7-7	16	NA
CASSFSAHRKANEKLFF	TGCGCCAGCAGCTTTAGTGCCCACAGGAAAGCTAATGAAAAACTGTTTTTT	TRBJ1-4	NA	TRBV5-1	17	NA
CASSSGVSNQPQHF	TGTGCCAGTAGTTCTGGGGTTAGCAATCAGCCCCAGCATTTT	TRBJ1-5	NA	TRBV19	14	NA
CAWSPFSGNTIYF	TGTGCCTGGAGCCCTTTCAGTGGAAACACCATATATTTT	TRBJ1-3	NA	TRBV30	13	NA
CASSLGQVHSNQPQHF	TGTGCCAGCAGCTTGGGACAGGTCCATAGCAATCAGCCCCAGCATTTT	TRBJ1-5	NA	TRBV5-6	16	NA
CASSYGTANSNQPQHF	TGTGCCAGCAGTTATGGGACAGCTAATAGCAATCAGCCCCAGCATTTT	TRBJ1-5	TRBD1	TRBV6-9	16	few
CASSQDTSGYNEQFF	TGCGCCAGCAGCCAAGATACTAGCGGCTACAATGAGCAGTTCTTC	TRBJ2-1	TRBD2	TRBV4-1	15	NA
CASREGNTEAFF	TGTGCCAGCAGAGAAGGGAACACTGAAGCTTTCTTT	TRBJ1-1	NA	TRBV7-9	12	few
CASSAGGEIEGYTF	TGTGCCAGCAGCGCCGGGGGGGAAATTGAAGGCTACACCTTC	TRBJ1-2	NA	TRBV9	14	NA
CASSLGENQPQHF	TGTGCCAGCAGCCTTGGGGAGAATCAGCCCCAGCATTTT	TRBJ1-5	NA	TRBV27	13	NA
CASSFFTQETQYF	TGTGCCAGCAGTTTCTTTACGCAAGAGACCCAGTACTTC	TRBJ2-5	NA	TRBV28	13	NA
CASSIGSSYNEQFF	TGTGCCAGTAGTATCGGCAGCTCCTACAATGAGCAGTTCTTC	TRBJ2-1	NA	TRBV19	14	NA
CASSSTGYTEAFF	TGTGCCAGCAGCTCGACAGGGTACACTGAAGCTTTCTTT	TRBJ1-1	TRBD1	TRBV7-8	13	NA
CASSEIGGANTGELFF	TGTGCCAGCAGTGAAATTGGGGGCGCAAATACCGGGGAGCTGTTTTTT	TRBJ2-2	NA	TRBV6-1	16	NA
CASSHTERQPNTEAFF	TGCGCCAGCAGCCACACCGAGAGACAACCGAACACTGAAGCTTTCTTT	TRBJ1-1	NA	TRBV4-1	16	NA
CASSPRGLGVKNIQYF	TGTGCCAGCAGCCCCCGTGGTCTGGGGGTTAAAAACATTCAGTACTTC	TRBJ2-4	NA	TRBV11-2	16	NA
CASSQDWQGIAEAFF	TGCGCCAGCAGCCAAGATTGGCAGGGAATTGCTGAAGCTTTCTTT	TRBJ1-1	NA	TRBV4-1	15	few
CASSVEGDEQFF	TGTGCCAGCAGCGTAGAGGGGGATGAGCAGTTCTTC	TRBJ2-1	NA	TRBV9	12	NA
CASSVSGGYTDTQYF	TGTGCCAGCAGCGTTAGCGGAGGGTACACAGATACGCAGTATTTT	TRBJ2-3	NA	TRBV9	15	NA
CASSFDGGGNTIYF	TGTGCCAGCAGTTTTGATGGAGGCGGAAACACCATATATTTT	TRBJ1-3	NA	TRBV28	14	NA
CASSLGRASYEQYF	TGTGCCAGCAGCTTAGGCAGGGCCTCCTACGAGCAGTACTTC	TRBJ2-7	NA	TRBV13	14	NA
CASRLGPAGTNTGELFF	TGTGCCAGCAGACTAGGGCCGGCCGGGACGAACACCGGGGAGCTGTTTTTT	TRBJ2-2	NA	TRBV28	17	once
CASSQPPLLAVVMNYEQYF	TGCGCCAGCAGTCAACCTCCCCTTCTAGCGGTGGTTATGAACTACGAGCAGTACTTC	TRBJ2-7	TRBD2	TRBV23-1	19	once
CASSLEQGTDTQYF	TGCGCCAGCAGCTTGGAGCAGGGTACAGATACGCAGTATTTT	TRBJ2-3	NA	TRBV5-1	14	once
CASSFGGGVTYEQYF	TGTGCCAGCAGCTTTGGGGGCGGGGTCACCTACGAGCAGTACTTC	TRBJ2-7	NA	TRBV7-8	15	NA
CASGGLAGARNEQFF	TGTGCCAGCGGGGGGTTAGCGGGAGCGCGTAATGAGCAGTTCTTC	TRBJ2-1	TRBD2	TRBV27	15	NA
CASSAGTVSNQPQHF	TGTGCCAGCAGCGCCGGGACGGTTAGCAATCAGCCCCAGCATTTT	TRBJ1-5	NA	TRBV7-8	15	NA
CASSQDFGVSYNEQFF	TGTGCCAGCAGCCAAGACTTCGGGGTCTCCTACAATGAGCAGTTCTTC	TRBJ2-1	NA	TRBV14	16	NA
CASSLARDRDTHGYTF	TGTGCCAGCAGCTTGGCCCGTGACAGGGATACGCATGGCTACACCTTC	TRBJ1-2	TRBD1	TRBV5-8	16	NA
CASSPFDSGDTDTQYF	TGTGCCAGCTCACCTTTCGACAGCGGCGACACAGATACGCAGTATTTT	TRBJ2-3	NA	TRBV18	16	NA
CASRAGGEYEQYF	TGTGCCAGCCGAGCGGGAGGAGAGTACGAGCAGTACTTC	TRBJ2-7	TRBD2	TRBV19	13	NA
CASSSLGSTSPGELFF	TGTGCCAGCAGTTCCCTTGGGTCTACTAGTCCTGGGGAGCTGTTTTTT	TRBJ2-2	NA	TRBV6-5	16	NA
CASSRTGGQPQHF	TGCGCCAGCAGCCGGACAGGGGGTCAGCCCCAGCATTTT	TRBJ1-5	TRBD1	TRBV5-8	13	few
CASSPLAGGPSTDTQYF	TGTGCCAGCAGCCCATTGGCGGGAGGGCCTTCCACAGATACGCAGTATTTT	TRBJ2-3	TRBD2	TRBV7-3	17	NA